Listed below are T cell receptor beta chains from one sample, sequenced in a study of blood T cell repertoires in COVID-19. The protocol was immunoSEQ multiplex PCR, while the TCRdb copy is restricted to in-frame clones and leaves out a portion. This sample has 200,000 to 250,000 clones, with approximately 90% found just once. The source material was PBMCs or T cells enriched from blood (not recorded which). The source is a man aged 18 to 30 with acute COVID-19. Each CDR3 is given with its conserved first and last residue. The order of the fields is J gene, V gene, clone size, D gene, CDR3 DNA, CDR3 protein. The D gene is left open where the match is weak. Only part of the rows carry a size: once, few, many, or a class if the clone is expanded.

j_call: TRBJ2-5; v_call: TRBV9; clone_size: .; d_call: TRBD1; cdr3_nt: TGTGCCAGCAGCGCGGGGGGACAGGGTGTGGAGACCCAGTACTTC; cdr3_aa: CASSAGGQGVETQYF
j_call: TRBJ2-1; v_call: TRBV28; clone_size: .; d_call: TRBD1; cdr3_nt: TGTGCCAGCATGACAGGGGCATACAATGAGCAGTTCTTC; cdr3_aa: CASMTGAYNEQFF
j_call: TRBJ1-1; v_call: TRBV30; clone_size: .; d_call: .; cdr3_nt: TGTGCCTGGGGGACTGGCGGGAACACTGAAGCTTTCTTT; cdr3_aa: CAWGTGGNTEAFF
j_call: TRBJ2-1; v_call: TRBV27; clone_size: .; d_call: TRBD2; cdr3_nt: TGTGCCAGCAGTTTATCAGGAGCGGGAGGGCCCTACAATGAGCAGTTCTTC; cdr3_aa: CASSLSGAGGPYNEQFF
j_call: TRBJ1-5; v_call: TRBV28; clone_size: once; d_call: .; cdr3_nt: TGTGCCAGCAGTACAGAGGGAACAGGGATAGATCAGCCCCAGCATTTT; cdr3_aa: CASSTEGTGIDQPQHF
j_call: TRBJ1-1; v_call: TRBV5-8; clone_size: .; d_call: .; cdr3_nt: TGTGCCAGCAGCTTGCTGGGGGGTGCCACTGAAGCTTTCTTT; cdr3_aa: CASSLLGGATEAFF
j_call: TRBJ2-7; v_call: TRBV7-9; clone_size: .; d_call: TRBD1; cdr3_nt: TGTGCCAGCAGCCCTCGGACAGGGGGCAGGAACGAGCAGTACTTC; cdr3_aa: CASSPRTGGRNEQYF
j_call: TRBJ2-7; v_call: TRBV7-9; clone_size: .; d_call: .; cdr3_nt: TGTGCCAGCAGCTTAGAAGTGGCTAGATCAGTCCACGAGCAGTACTTC; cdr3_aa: CASSLEVARSVHEQYF
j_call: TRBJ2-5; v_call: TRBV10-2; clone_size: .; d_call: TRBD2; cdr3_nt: TGCGCCAGCACCCTAGCGGGAGGCCAAGAGACCCAGTACTTC; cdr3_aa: CASTLAGGQETQYF
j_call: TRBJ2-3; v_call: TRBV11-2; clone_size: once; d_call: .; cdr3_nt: TGTGCCAGCAGCTTAGGGTTCCCTAGCGGCACAGATACGCAGTATTTT; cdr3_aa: CASSLGFPSGTDTQYF
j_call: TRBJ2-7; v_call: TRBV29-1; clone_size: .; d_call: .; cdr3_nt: TGCAGCGTCGTCAGACAGGCCACCTACGAGCAGTACTTC; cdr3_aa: CSVVRQATYEQYF
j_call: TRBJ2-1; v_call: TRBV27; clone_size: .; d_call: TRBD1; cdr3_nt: TGTGCCAGCAGTTCCCAGGGGGCTGGCAATGAGCAGTTCTTC; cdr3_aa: CASSSQGAGNEQFF
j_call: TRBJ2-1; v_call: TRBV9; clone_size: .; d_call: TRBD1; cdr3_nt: TGTGCCAGCGGGGTGGGGACGACAGGGATTGAGCAGTTCTTC; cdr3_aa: CASGVGTTGIEQFF
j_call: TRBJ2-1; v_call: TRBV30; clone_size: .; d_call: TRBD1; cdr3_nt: TGTGCCTGGAGAAAAGGCCGGGACAGCCGATACAATGAGCAGTTCTTC; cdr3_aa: CAWRKGRDSRYNEQFF
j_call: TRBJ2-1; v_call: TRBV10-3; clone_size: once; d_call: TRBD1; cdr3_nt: TGTGCCATCACGGACAGGGGGTCCTACAATGAGCAGTTCTTC; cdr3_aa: CAITDRGSYNEQFF
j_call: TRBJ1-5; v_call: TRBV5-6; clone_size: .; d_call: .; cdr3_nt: TGTGCCAGCAGCTTAACGGCGGGTTTTTCGGTGGTCAGCAATCAGCCCCAGCATTTT; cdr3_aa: CASSLTAGFSVVSNQPQHF
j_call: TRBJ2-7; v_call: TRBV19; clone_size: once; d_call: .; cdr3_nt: TGTGCCAGTAGTAGAACAGGGAACTCCTACGAGCAGTACTTC; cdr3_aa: CASSRTGNSYEQYF
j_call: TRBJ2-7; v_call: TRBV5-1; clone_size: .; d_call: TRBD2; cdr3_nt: TGCGCCAGCAGCACGGGACTAGCGGGATCGACCTACGAGCAGTACTTC; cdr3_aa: CASSTGLAGSTYEQYF
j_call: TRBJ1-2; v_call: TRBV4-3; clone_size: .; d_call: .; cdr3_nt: TGCGCCAGCAGCCAAAGCCCTAACTATGGCTACACCTTC; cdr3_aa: CASSQSPNYGYTF
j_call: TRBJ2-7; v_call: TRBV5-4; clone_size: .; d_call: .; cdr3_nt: TGTGCCAGCAGCTTCACTCAGGGTTACGAGCAGTACTTC; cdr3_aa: CASSFTQGYEQYF
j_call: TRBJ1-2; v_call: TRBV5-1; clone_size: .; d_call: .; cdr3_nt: TGCGCCAGCAGCGATTGGACCGGGGTGGGGGGCTACACCTTC; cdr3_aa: CASSDWTGVGGYTF
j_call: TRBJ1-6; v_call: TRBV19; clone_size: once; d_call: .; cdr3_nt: TGTGCCAGTAGAATCGGAGGACTCGAGAATTCACCCCTCCACTTT; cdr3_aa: CASRIGGLENSPLHF
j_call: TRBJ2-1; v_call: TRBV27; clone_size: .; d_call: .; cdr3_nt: TGTGCCAGCAGTTTATCGGGCCCGAATGAGCAGTTCTTC; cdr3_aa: CASSLSGPNEQFF
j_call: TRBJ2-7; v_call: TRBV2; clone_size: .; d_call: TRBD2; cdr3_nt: TGTGCCAGCAGTGAGTTGACTAGCGGGACCCTCGAGCAGTACTTC; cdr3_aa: CASSELTSGTLEQYF
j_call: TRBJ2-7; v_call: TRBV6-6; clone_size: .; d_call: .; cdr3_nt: TGTGCCAGCAGACCGAGGGATAGCTCCTACGAGCAGTACTTC; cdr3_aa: CASRPRDSSYEQYF
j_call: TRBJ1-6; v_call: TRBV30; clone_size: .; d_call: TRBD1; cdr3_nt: TGTGCCTGGACATTCGGACAGGGGAATTCACCCCTCCACTTT; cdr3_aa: CAWTFGQGNSPLHF
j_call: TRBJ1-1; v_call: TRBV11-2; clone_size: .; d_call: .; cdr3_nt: TGTGCCAGCAGCAAGAGGAGGATTAACACTGAAGCTTTCTTT; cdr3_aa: CASSKRRINTEAFF
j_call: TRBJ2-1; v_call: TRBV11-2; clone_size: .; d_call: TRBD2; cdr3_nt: TGTGCCAGCAGCTCGCTAGCGGGAGGCGACAATGAGCAGTTCTTC; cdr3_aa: CASSSLAGGDNEQFF
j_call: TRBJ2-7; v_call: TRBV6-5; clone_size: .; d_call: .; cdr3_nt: TGTGCCAGCACTATCCAAACTAGGAGCTCCTACGAGCAGTACTTC; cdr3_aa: CASTIQTRSSYEQYF
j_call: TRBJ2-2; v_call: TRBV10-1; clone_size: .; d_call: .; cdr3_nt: TGCGCCAGCAATTTCCAGGGCGGCGGGGAGCTGTTTTTT; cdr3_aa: CASNFQGGGELFF
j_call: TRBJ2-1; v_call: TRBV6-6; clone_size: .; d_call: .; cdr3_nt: TGTGCCAGCAGCGACTCCAATGAGCAGTTCTTC; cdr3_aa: CASSDSNEQFF
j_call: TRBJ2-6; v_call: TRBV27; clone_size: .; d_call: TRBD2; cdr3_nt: TGTGCCAGCAGTTTATCGATTCGGGGACTAGCGGGAGTGTCTGGGGCCAACGTCCTGACTTTC; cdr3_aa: CASSLSIRGLAGVSGANVLTF
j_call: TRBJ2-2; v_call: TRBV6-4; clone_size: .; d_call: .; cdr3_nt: TGTGCCAGCAGTGATCAAGGAGGGGAATCCGGCACCGGGGAGCTGTTTTTT; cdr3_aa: CASSDQGGESGTGELFF
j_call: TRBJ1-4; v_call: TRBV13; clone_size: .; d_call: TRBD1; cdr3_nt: TGTGCCAGCAGCTCCCAGGGGGCCCGGGCAACTAATGAAAAACTGTTTTTT; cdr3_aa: CASSSQGARATNEKLFF
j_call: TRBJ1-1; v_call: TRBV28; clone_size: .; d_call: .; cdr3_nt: TGTGCCAGCAGCTTAGGGTCGCAACGATTTGACAGAAGACTCCAAAAAGCTTTCTTT; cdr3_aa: CASSLGSQRFDRRLQKAFF
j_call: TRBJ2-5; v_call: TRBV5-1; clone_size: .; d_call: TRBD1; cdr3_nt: TGCGCCAGCAGCTTGCCGGAAAGGGGGCTGGAGACCCAGTACTTC; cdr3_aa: CASSLPERGLETQYF
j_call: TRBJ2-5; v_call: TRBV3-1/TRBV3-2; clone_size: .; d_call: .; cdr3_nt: TGTGCCAGCAGCCAAGCGCGCGAGACCCAGTACTTC; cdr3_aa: CASSQARETQYF
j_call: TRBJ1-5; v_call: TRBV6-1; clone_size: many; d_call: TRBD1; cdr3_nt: TGTGCCAGCAGTGAACTCGGACAGGGGGGTCAGCCCCAGCATTTT; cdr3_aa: CASSELGQGGQPQHF
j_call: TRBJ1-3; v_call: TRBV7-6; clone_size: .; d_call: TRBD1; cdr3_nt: TGTGCCAGCAGCCGTGGACAGGGGCCTCACTCTGGAAACACCATATATTTT; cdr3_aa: CASSRGQGPHSGNTIYF
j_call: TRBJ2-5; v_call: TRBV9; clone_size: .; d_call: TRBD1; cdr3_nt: TGTGCCAGCAGCGCCCAGGGGGCCCAAGAGACCCAGTACTTC; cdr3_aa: CASSAQGAQETQYF
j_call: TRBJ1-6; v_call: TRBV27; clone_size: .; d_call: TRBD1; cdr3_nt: TGTGCCAGCAGTTATGGACAGGGCCGATCACCCCTCCACTTT; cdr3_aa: CASSYGQGRSPLHF
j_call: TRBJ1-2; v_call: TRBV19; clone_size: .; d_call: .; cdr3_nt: TGTGCCAGTAGTATGGGGGCCATTATTTATCGGACATCCCACCTATTTGGCTACACCTTC; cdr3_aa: CASSMGAIIYRTSHLFGYTF
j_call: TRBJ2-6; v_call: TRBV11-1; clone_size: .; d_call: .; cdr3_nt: TGTGCCAGCAGCTTTGCCGGGGCTGGGGCCAACGTCCTGACTTTC; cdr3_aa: CASSFAGAGANVLTF
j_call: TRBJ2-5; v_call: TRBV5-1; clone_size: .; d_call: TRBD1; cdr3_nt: TGCGCCAGCAGCAAGGGACAGGCCGAGACCCAGTACTTC; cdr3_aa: CASSKGQAETQYF
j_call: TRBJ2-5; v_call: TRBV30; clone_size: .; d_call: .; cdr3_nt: TGTGCCTGGAGTCCCGGACAGGAGGGAAAAGAGACCCAGTACTTC; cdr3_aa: CAWSPGQEGKETQYF
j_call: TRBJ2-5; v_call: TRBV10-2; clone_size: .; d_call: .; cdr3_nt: TGCGCCAGCAGTCCTCCAGGGGGGCAAGAGACCCAGTACTTC; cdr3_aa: CASSPPGGQETQYF
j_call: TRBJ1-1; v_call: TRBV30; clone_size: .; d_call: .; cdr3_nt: TGTGCCTGGAGTGTACAGGCAGGGTGGGGCACTGAAGCTTTCTTT; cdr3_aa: CAWSVQAGWGTEAFF
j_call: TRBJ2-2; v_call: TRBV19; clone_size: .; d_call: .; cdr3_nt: TGTGCCAGCCTGAAACTAGCCGCCACCGGGGAGCTGTTTTTT; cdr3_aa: CASLKLAATGELFF
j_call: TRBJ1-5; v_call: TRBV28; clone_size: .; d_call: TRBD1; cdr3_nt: TGTGCCAGCAGTAGGACAGGGGCGGATCAGCCCCAGCATTTT; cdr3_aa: CASSRTGADQPQHF
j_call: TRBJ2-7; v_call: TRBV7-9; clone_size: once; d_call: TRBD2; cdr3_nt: TGTGCCAGCAGCTTAGCGACTAGCGGGACGGACGAGCAGTACTTC; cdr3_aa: CASSLATSGTDEQYF
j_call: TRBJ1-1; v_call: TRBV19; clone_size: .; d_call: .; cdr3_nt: TGTGCCAGTAGGCCCTTGGGGGCGGACACTGAAGCTTTCTTT; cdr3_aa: CASRPLGADTEAFF
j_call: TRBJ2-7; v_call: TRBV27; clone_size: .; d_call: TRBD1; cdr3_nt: TGTGCCAGCAGTAACGACAGGGACTACGAGCAGTACTTC; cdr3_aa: CASSNDRDYEQYF
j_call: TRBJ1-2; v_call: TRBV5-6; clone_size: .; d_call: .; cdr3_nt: TGTGCCAGCAGCTTGGGAACAGGGACCCCTGGCTACACCTTC; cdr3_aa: CASSLGTGTPGYTF
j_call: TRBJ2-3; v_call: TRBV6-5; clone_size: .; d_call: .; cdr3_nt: TGTGCCAGCAGTTATCACGGGTTCACAGATACGCAGTATTTT; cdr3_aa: CASSYHGFTDTQYF
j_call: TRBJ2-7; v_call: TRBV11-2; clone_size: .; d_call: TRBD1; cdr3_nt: TGTGCCAGCAGCTTAGAGTTCAGGGGGCTGCAAGAGCAGTACTTC; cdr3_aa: CASSLEFRGLQEQYF
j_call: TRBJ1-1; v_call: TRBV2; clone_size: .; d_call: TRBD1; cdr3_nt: TGTGCCAGCAGAGAGGACAGGGGAGGAACTGAAGCTTTCTTT; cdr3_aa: CASREDRGGTEAFF
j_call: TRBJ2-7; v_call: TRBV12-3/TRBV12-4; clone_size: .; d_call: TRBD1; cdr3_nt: TGTGCCAGCAGCCGGGACAGCTACGAGCAGTACTTC; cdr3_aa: CASSRDSYEQYF
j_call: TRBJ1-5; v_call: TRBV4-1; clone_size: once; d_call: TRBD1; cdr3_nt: TGCGCCAGCAGCCTCAGGGGGCAGGGCAATCAGCCCCAGCATTTT; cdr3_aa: CASSLRGQGNQPQHF
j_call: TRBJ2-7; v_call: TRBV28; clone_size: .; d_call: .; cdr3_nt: TGTGCCAGCAGTTCTAAAGGGGACACCACCACCTACGAGCAGTACTTC; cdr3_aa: CASSSKGDTTTYEQYF
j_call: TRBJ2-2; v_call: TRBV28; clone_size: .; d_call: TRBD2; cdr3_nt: TGTGCCAGCAGCATGGCGGGAGTCACCGGGGAGCTGTTTTTT; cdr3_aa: CASSMAGVTGELFF